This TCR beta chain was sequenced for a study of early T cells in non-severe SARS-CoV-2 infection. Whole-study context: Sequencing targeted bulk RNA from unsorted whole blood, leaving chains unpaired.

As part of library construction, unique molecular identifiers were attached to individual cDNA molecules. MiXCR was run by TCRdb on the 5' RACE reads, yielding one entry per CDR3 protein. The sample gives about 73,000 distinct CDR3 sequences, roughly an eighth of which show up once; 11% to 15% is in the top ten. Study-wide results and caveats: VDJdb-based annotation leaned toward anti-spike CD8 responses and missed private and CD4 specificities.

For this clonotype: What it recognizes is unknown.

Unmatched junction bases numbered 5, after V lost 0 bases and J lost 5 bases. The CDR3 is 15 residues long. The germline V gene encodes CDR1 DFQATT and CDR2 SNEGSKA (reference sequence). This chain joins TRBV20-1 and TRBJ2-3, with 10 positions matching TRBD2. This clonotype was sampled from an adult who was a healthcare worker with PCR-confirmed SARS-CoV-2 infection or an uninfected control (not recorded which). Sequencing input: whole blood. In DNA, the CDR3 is TGCAGTGCTAGAGATTGGGCTAGCGGGGGAGATACGCAGTATTTT. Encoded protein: CSARDWASGGDTQYF.